This T cell receptor (beta chain) stems from a study of post-analysis software for immune sequencing data. Included in the TCR beta cDNA libraries were unique molecular identifiers. T cells numbering 1 to 10 million yielded cDNA molecules that totaled about 500,000. One entry per CDR3 protein results from TCRdb running MiXCR on the PCR reads. The sample includes some 800,000 distinct CDR3 sequences, roughly 50% of them seen just once. The germline gives CDR1 LGHDT, CDR2 YNNKEL (reference sequence). CDR3 length equals 12 residues. Deletions cut 4 bases from V and 13 bases from J, with 16 bases between. Whole-study findings and limits: Analysis by F measure revealed that same-batch samples clustered strongly together. TRBV5-6, TRBV5-1 and TRBV20-1 were among roughly 5 TRBV segments more frequent in patients than controls.

This clonotype came up a few times. Its target is not known. The material sequenced was blood. The receptor's source is a girl under 18 with multiple sclerosis. The rearrangement uses TRBV3-1 and TRBJ2-5; a weak D match, TRBD1 (7 bases). CDR3 loop: CASSLADRRLYF. In DNA, the CDR3 is TGTGCCAGCAGCCTAGCGGACAGGAGGTTGTACTTC.